The entry below gives a single T cell receptor beta chain sequence along with its context. What it recognizes is unknown. The sample originates from a study of T-cell reconstitution after alpha-beta-depleted transplantation in children. Broader study findings: At one year after transplant, newly produced T cells mostly accounted for T-cell counts and diversity.

This sample's TCRbeta library carried unique molecular identifier barcodes. MiXCR was run by TCRdb on the PCR reads, yielding one entry per CDR3 protein. The top ten clones hold 0.79% of a sample with 550,000 to 800,000 distinct CDR3 sequences, about an eighth of them seen once. Trimming stripped 5 bases from V and 5 bases from J, with 13 bases between. The V gene's germline CDR1 is SSHAT and CDR2 FNYEAQ (reference sequence). The CDR3 is made up of 14 amino acids. The TCR comes from a girl under 10 years old with congenital amegakaryocytic thrombocytopenia, due to receive a stem cell transplant. This chain links TRBV7-7 with TRBJ2-1; D may be TRBD1 or TRBD2 (5 bases each). Sample: PBMCs, taken before TCRalphabeta/CD19-depleted stem cell transplant. CDR3 coding DNA: TGTGCCAGCAGCCTGTCCGGGGCCAACAATGAGCAGTTCTTC. It translates to CASSLSGANNEQFF.